By sample fraction, the clone carrying this TCR beta chain is medium-sized. Its antigen remains unidentified. V gave up 1 base and J gave up 1 base, with 8 bases separating them. Per germline, CDR1 SGHNT and CDR2 YYREEE (reference sequence). CDR3 size: 14 residues. The data were taken from a study of cytomegalovirus exposure and HLA in healthy donors. Study results and caveats: It was about 150 TCR beta chains that were listed as cytomegalovirus-associated. V- and J-gene trimming of TCR beta was linked (in a later analysis) to a missense DCLRE1C variant. Researchers reported in a later analysis that common viral pathogens appeared linked to several top clusters.

The PCR used 60 Vbeta and 13 Jbeta primers. Repertoires were generated with immunoSEQ multiplex PCR, while TCRdb's copy carries only in-frame clones and drops some. Seen here are 20,000 to 25,000 clones, around 77% observed once, and the top ten hold 7.4%. The rearrangement joins TRBV5-4 to TRBJ1-1; D is uncertain. The material sequenced was PBMCs. The sequence was obtained from a man aged 60 to 75 in good health and CMV-seronegative. In nucleotides, the CDR3 is TGTGCCAGCAGCTTGCGGTCAGGGAACACTGAAGCTTTCTTT. This gives the protein CASSLRSGNTEAFF.